Presented here are 2 T cell receptor beta chains from one specimen sequenced in a study of beta chain features in type 1 diabetes. Reverse transcription of all isolated RNA meant that expressed TCRB transcripts were sequenced. The table came from immunoSEQ multiplex PCR; TCRdb's copy has only in-frame clones and leaves some out. The sample shows around 340,000 clones, 8% of them seen only once. Material: central memory CD4+ T cells from blood. All receptors come from a woman between 18 and 29 years old in good health.

The table lists this clone with a few counts. J is TRBJ2-7 and V is TRBV7-3; 7 bases are shared with TRBD1. The V segment lost 5 bases and the J segment 5 bases; nucleotides outside the gene matches: 6. The CDR3 extends over 13 amino acids. Looked up from germline, CDR1 is SGHTA and CDR2 is FQGTGA. The CDR3 DNA is TGTGCCAGCAGCGAACAGGGGATGAACGAGCAGTACTTC. It is translated as CASSEQGMNEQYF.

This clone was recorded a few times. The rearrangement uses TRBV5-4 and TRBJ2-7; possibly TRBD1 for D (5 bases). This CDR3 region has 16 residues. V lost 1 base to trimming and J lost 5 bases, with 19 bases between them. Germline V lookup: CDR1 SGHNT, CDR2 YYREEE (reference sequence). In nucleotides, the CDR3 is TGTGCCAGCAGCTTGCCCCCCTCGGGTGGGGCCGACGAGCAGTACTTC. This encodes CASSLPPSGGADEQYF.